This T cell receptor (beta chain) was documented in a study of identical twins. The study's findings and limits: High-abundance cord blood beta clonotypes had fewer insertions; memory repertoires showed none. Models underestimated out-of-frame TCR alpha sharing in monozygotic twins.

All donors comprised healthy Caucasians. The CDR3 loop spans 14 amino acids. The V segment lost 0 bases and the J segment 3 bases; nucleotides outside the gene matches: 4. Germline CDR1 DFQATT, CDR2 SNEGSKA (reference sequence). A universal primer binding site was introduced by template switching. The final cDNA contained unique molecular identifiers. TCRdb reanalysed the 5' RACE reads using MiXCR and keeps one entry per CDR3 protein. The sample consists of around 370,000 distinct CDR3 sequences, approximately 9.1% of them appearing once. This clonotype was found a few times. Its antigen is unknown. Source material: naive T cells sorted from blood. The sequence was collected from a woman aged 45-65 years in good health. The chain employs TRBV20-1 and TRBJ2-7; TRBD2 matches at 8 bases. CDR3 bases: TGCAGTGCTAGAGATGCAGCGGGAGTCTACGAGCAGTACTTC. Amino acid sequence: CSARDAAGVYEQYF.